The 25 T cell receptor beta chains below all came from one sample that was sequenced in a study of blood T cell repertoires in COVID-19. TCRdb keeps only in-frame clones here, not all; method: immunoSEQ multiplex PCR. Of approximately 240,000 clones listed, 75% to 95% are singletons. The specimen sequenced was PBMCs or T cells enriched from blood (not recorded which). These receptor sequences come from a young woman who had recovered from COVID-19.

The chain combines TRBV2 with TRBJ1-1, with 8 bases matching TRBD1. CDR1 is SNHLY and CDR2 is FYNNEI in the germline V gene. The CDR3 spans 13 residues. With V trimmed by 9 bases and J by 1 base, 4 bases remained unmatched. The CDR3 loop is CARGDRSNTEAFF. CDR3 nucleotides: TGTGCCAGGGGGGACAGGTCGAACACTGAAGCTTTCTTT.

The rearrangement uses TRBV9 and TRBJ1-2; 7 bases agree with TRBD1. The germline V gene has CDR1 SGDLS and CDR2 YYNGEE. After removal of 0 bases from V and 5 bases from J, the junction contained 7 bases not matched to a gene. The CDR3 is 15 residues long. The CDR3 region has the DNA TGTGCCAGCAGCGTAGACGGGACAGCCCTTTATGGCTACACCTTC. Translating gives CASSVDGTALYGYTF.

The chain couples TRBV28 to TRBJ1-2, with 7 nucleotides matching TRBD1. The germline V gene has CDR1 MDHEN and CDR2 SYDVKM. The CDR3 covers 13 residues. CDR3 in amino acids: CASLPGQSYGYTF. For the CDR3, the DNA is TGTGCTAGCTTGCCGGGACAGAGCTATGGCTACACCTTC.

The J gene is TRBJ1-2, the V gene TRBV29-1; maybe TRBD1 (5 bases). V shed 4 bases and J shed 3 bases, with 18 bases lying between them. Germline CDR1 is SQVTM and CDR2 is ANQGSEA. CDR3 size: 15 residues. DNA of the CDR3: TGCAGCGTTGTTCCCCGACAGACCCCTGACTATGGCTACACCTTC. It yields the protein CSVVPRQTPDYGYTF.

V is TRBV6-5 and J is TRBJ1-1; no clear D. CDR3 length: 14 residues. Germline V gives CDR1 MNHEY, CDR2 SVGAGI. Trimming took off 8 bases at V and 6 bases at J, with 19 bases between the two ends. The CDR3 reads CASRSVGRRAEAFF. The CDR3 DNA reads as TGTGCCAGCCGGAGTGTGGGGAGGAGGGCTGAAGCTTTCTTT.

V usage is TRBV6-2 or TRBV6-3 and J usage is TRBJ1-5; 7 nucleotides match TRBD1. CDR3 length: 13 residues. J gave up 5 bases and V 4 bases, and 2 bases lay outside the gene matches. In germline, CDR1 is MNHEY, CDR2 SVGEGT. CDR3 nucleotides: TGTGCCAGCAGTTTTACAGGGGATCAGCCCCAGCATTTT. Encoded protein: CASSFTGDQPQHF.

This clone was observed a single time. CDR3 in amino acids: CASSQLGRGLNEKLFF. In DNA form, the CDR3 reads TGCGCCAGCAGCCAACTCGGGCGGGGTTTAAATGAAAAACTGTTTTTT. This rearrangement joins TRBV4-1 to TRBJ1-4; D is uncertain. Trimming cost V 2 bases and J 5 bases, with 15 bases left between them. Germline loops: CDR1 MGHRA, CDR2 YSYEKL. There are 16 residues in the CDR3.

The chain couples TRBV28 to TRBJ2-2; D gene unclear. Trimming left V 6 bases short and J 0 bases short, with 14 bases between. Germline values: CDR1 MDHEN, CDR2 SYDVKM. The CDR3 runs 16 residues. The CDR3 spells CASRLYPHANTGELFF. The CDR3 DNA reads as TGTGCCAGCAGACTATACCCACATGCGAACACCGGGGAGCTGTTTTTT.

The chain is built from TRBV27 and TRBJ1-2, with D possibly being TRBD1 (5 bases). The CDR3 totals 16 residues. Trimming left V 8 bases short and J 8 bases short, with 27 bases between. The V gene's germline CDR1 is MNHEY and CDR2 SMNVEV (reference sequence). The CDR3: CASALKETAYVEGYTF. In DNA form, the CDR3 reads TGTGCCAGCGCACTCAAGGAGACAGCCTACGTGGAGGGCTACACCTTC.

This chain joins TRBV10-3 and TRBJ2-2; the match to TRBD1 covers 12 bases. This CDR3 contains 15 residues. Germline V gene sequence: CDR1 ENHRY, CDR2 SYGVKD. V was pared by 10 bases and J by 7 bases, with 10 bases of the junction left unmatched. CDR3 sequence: CATLPGQGANGELFF. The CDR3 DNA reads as TGTGCCACCCTACCGGGACAGGGGGCGAACGGGGAGCTGTTTTTT.

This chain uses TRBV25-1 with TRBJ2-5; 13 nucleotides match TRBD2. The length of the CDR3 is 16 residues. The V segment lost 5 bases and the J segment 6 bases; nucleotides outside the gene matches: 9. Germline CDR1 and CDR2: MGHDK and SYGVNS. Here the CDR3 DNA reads TGTGCCAGCAGTTCCCTCACTAGCGGGGGGGCGAAGACCCAGTACTTC. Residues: CASSSLTSGGAKTQYF.

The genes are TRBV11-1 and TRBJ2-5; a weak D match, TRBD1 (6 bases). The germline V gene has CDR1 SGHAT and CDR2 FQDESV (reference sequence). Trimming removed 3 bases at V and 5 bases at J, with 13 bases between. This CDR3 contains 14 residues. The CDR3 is CASSFHERGETQYF. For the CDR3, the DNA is TGTGCCAGCAGCTTCCATGAGAGGGGGGAGACCCAGTACTTC.

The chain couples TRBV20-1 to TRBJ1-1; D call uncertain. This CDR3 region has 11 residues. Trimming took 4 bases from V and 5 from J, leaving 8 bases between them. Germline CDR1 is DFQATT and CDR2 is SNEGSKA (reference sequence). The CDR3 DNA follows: TGCAGTGCTAAACCACAGACTGAAGCTTTCTTT. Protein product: CSAKPQTEAFF.

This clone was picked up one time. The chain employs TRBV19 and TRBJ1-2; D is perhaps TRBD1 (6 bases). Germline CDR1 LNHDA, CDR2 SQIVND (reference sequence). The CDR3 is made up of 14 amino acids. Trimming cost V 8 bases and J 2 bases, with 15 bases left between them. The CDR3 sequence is CASAPSGVNYGYTF. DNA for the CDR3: TGTGCCAGTGCCCCCTCAGGGGTCAACTATGGCTACACCTTC.

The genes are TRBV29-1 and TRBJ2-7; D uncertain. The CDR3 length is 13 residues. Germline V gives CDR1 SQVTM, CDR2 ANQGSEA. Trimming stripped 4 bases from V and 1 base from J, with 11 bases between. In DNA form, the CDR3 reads TGCAGCGTTGCATCAGGAACTTCCTACGAGCAGTACTTC. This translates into CSVASGTSYEQYF.

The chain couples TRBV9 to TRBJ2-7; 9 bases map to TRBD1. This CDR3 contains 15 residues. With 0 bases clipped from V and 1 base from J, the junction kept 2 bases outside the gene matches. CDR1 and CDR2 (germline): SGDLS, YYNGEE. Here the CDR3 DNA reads TGTGCCAGCAGCGTAGAGGGGACAGGGTCCTACGAGCAGTACTTC. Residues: CASSVEGTGSYEQYF.

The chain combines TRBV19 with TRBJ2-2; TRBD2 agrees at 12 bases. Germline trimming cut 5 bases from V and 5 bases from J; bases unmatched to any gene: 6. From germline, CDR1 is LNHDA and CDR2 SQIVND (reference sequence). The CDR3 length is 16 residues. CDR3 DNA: TGTGCCAGTAGTCCCTTTACTAGCGGGAGGACCGGGGAGCTGTTTTTT. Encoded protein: CASSPFTSGRTGELFF.

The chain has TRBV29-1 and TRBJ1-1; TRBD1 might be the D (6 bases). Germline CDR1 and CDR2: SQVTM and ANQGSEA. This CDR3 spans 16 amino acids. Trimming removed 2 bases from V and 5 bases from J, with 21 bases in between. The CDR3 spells CSVEIRRKLQGTEAFF. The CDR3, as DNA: TGCAGCGTTGAAATACGGCGGAAACTTCAGGGGACTGAAGCTTTCTTT.

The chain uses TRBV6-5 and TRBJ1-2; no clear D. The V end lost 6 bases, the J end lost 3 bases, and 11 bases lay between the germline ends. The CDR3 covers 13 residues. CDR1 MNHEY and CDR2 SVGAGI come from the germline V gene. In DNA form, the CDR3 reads TGTGCCAGCAGCGTTACAGAAGACTATGGCTACACCTTC. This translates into CASSVTEDYGYTF.

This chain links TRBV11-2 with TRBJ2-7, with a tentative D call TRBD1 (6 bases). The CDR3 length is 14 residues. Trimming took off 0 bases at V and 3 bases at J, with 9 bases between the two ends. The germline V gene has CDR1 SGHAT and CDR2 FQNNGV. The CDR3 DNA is TGTGCCAGCAGCTTAGATCCCAGGGGCTACGAGCAGTACTTC. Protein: CASSLDPRGYEQYF.

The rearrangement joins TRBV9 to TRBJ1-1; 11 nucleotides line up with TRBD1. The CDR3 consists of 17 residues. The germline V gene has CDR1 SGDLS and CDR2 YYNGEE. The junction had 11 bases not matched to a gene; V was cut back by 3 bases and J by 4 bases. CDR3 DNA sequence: TGTGCCAGCAGCGCGGAACCGGGACAGGGGGGGAGCACTGAAGCTTTCTTT. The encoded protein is CASSAEPGQGGSTEAFF.

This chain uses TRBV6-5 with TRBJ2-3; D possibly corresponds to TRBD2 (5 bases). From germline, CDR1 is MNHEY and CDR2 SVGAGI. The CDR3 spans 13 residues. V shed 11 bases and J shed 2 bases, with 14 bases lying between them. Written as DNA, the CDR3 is TGTGCCCCTTCGAGGCGGGTCACAGATACGCAGTATTTT. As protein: CAPSRRVTDTQYF.

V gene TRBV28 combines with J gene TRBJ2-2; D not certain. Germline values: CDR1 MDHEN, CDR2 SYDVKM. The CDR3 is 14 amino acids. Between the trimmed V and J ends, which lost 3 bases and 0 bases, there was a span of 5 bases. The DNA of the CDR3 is TGTGCCAGCAGTTTGCGAACGAACACCGGGGAGCTGTTTTTT. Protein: CASSLRTNTGELFF.

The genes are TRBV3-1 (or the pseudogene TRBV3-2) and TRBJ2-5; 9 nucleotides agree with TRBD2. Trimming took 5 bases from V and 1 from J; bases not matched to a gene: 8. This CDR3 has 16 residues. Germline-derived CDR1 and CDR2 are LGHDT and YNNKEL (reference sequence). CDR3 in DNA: TGTGCCAGCAGCTCCCTAGCGGGGCCGATCCAAGAGACCCAGTACTTC. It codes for CASSSLAGPIQETQYF.

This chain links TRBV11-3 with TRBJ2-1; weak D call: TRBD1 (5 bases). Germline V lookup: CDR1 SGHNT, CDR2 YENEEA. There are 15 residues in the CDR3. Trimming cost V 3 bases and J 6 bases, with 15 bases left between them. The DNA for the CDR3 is TGTGCCAGCAGCTTTCAGCAGGGTTGGTCCAATGAGCAGTTCTTC. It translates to CASSFQQGWSNEQFF.